This TCR beta chain was recorded in a study of STAT5B mutations in CD4+ large granular lymphocyte leukemia (dated 2022 in TCRdb). For the wider study: Where cryopreserved patient cells were available, CD8+ cells were depleted first, followed by selection with anti-CD4 microbeads. The study compared the TCRbeta repertoires of patients with CD4+ T-cell large granular lymphocyte leukemia against the TCRbeta repertoires of healthy blood donors. Flow cytometry performed on FACSCanto II or FACSVerse showed that the purified fractions had more than 95% purity among lymphocytes. Findings and caveats that apply to the study as a whole: Main leukemic clonotypes were private to each patient, although around 25% of the main leukemic clonotypes were found at low frequency in the non-leukemic repertoires of other patients. Patient cell sources varied, and just six or seven CD4-sorted patient samples were included in the clonality comparison against healthy controls. CD4-sorted patient repertoires appeared more clonal than healthy CD4+ repertoires, and this difference persisted after removing the putative leukemic clones. TRBV06-family usage was enriched among the top patient clones (8/27) compared with healthy controls (2/35). The data were not HLA-matched, and the relatively small sample size could explain the higher clonality seen in CD4+ compared with CD8+ T-LGLL.

This clone was found once. It lacks a known antigen. No per-base quality is available; no much larger clone lies one base away. V loses 4 bases of germline sequence and J loses 3 bases, and the interval between the two ends is 7 bases. There are 12 amino acids in the CDR3, from cysteine to phenylalanine inclusive. Solely the CDR3 DNA is kept, with 36 bases framed from the first base. According to the germline V gene, CDR1 reads SQVTM and CDR2 reads ANQGSEA. The immunoSEQ assay at survey resolution was applied to genomic DNA for sequencing of TCRbeta rearrangements. Under the source paper's analysis protocol: Clonotypes above 5% of the repertoire were treated as putative leukemic clones, yielding 45 to 60 across 25 to 35 patients. In the TCR sequencing data, the lowest productive clonotype frequency that could be detected was 2.59 x 10-5. Analyses included only productive TCRbeta rearrangements, meaning complete and in-frame sequences. The clonality of each sample was calculated as Simpson clonality in the immunoSEQ Analyzer version 3.0. Based on frequency, clones were grouped as very rare, small, medium, large (1-20%) or hyperexpanded (>20%). OLGA 1.2.3 estimated generation probabilities, VDJtools produced V-gene circos plots, VDJdb was queried for specificities, and GLIPH identified CDR3 motifs. Imported from immuneACCESS, the table was reduced by TCRdb to in-frame sequences with V and J called. These copies leave out some clones; in studies compared against another copy, an unresolved V gene accounts for under half, and the cause of the remainder is not known. V and J calls and clone size are copied from that table; D and trimming were computed from the DNA. The sample records some 7,700 clones, around nine tenths of which are singletons. About half of the sample is taken by the ten largest.

Hematology units in Padova (Italy), Helsinki (Finland) and Shinshu (Japan) recruited the CD4+ T-LGLL patients. Depending on sample availability, patient samples were obtained as bead-purified CD4+, CD4+CD8+, CD57+ or CD56+ fractions, or as unselected PBMC. Somatic STAT5B mutation profiles obtained by deep amplicon sequencing of the same DNA used for patient TCRbeta data were integrated with the patient TCRbeta data. All TCR-sequenced material derived from peripheral blood: patient blood samples and healthy donor buffy coats. Peripheral blood mononuclear cells were isolated by Ficoll-Hypaque gradient centrifugation. Genomic DNA was extracted using the Gentra Puregene Cell and Tissue kit, and a Qubit 2.0 fluorometer was used to quantify it.

The material sequenced was PBMCs. The sequence was collected from a woman aged 70-85 years with CD4+ T-cell large granular lymphocyte leukemia. The rearrangement joined TRBV29-1 to TRBJ1-5, with TRBD1 tentatively as D gene (5 bases match). The CDR3 region: CSVGGVNQPQHF. In nucleotides, the sequence is TGCAGCGTTGGAGGGGTCAATCAGCCCCAGCATTTT.